This T cell receptor (beta chain) was sequenced in a study of neoadjuvant anti-PD-1 for oral cavity cancer. Here immunoSEQ multiplex PCR was the method, and the copy in TCRdb shows in-frame clones only, minus some. Among tens of thousands of clones listed, under 90% were seen once. Germline V CDR1 and CDR2: ENHRY, SYGVKD. Trimming took off 10 bases at V and 5 bases at J, with 9 bases between the two ends. The CDR3 is made up of 11 amino acids. This clone was seen just once. This sample comprised PBMCs, obtained before nivolumab (anti-PD-1) treatment. V gene TRBV10-3 combines with J gene TRBJ2-1; the D is unclear. This receptor was obtained from a person aged 35-80 years with oral cavity squamous cell carcinoma. The CDR3 coding sequence is TGTGCCACCTCGGCGGACAATGAGCAGTTCTTC. Residues: CATSADNEQFF.